The T cell receptor beta chain under discussion was sequenced for a study of blood T cell repertoires in COVID-19. Source study methods: Amplifying reference gene primers gave estimates of nucleated cell counts. Sequencing used immunoSEQ multiplex PCR; TCRdb keeps in-frame clones, though not all of them. Clone size and the V and J calls come from that table; the DNA yielded D and trimming. The data contain 250,000 to 350,000 clones, about 93% of them seen just once; the ten biggest clones take up 0.95% to 1.2%. The study drew participants aged about 18 to 89 years from about two dozen US areas. Cohort 3 donors were reported recovered after two negative PCRs, clearance, or symptom resolution. The source material was PBMCs or T cells enriched from blood (not recorded which). This sequence was found in a woman under 40 who had recovered from COVID-19.

CDR3 protein: CASRALAGNEQFF. The DNA of the CDR3 is TGTGCCAGCAGGGCACTAGCGGGCAATGAGCAGTTCTTC. This chain joins TRBV2 and TRBJ2-1; 9 bases match TRBD2. Germline values: CDR1 SNHLY, CDR2 FYNNEI. J gave up 6 bases and V 6 bases, and 3 bases lay outside the gene matches. The length of the CDR3 is 13 residues.